The 9 T cell receptor beta chains reported below all come from one sample, sequenced in a study of radiation and T cells in renal cell carcinoma. Time point denoted: blood 2 weeks post-SBRT. The sample's treatment: 15 Gy SBRT to primary tumor, nephrectomy 4 weeks later. TCRdb's copy holds only in-frame clones and misses some; the assay was immunoSEQ multiplex PCR. The table has 70,000 to 100,000 clones, 80% to 90% seen once. Sequencing used blood, obtained from a patient whose treatment included radiotherapy and nephrectomy. The receptors were sampled from a woman aged 45-65 years with renal cell carcinoma.

V is TRBV7-2 and J is TRBJ1-1; D may be TRBD1 (6 bases). The germline CDR1 and CDR2 sequences are SGHTA and FQGNSA. Trimming removed 7 bases at V and 0 bases at J, with 15 bases between. There are 15 residues in the CDR3. The CDR3: CASTQRGGLNTEAFF. The DNA of the CDR3 is TGTGCCAGCACTCAAAGGGGGGGATTGAACACTGAAGCTTTCTTT.

This chain links TRBV25-1 with TRBJ2-2, with 9 nucleotides matching TRBD1. This CDR3 comprises 17 residues. Germline CDR1 MGHDK, CDR2 SYGVNS. V gave up 3 bases and J gave up 0 bases; unmatched junction bases: 5. CDR3 residues: CASSDTRQGANTGELFF. CDR3 DNA: TGTGCCAGCAGTGACACCAGACAGGGGGCGAACACCGGGGAGCTGTTTTTT.

This chain connects TRBV5-1 to TRBJ1-3, with a tentative D call TRBD1 (5 bases). This CDR3 contains 14 residues. Germline V gene data show CDR1 as SGHRS and CDR2 as YFSETQ. Trimming left V 4 bases short and J 0 bases short, with 8 bases between. The CDR3 coding sequence is TGCGCCAGCAGCCTGGACATCTCTGGAAACACCATATATTTT. Translating it yields CASSLDISGNTIYF.

The chain employs TRBV11-3 and TRBJ2-1; D is unresolved. The CDR3 sequence is 12 residues long. V was shortened by 3 bases and J by 5 bases, with 5 bases between the two germline ends. Germline V lookup: CDR1 SGHNT, CDR2 YENEEA. The CDR3 DNA is TGTGCCAGCAGCTTGGTCGACAATGAGCAGTTCTTC. Translating it yields CASSLVDNEQFF.

This clone was detected only a few times. The chain recombines TRBV10-3 with TRBJ1-3; D is possibly TRBD1 (5 bases). V lost 3 bases and J 2 bases, leaving 5 bases between the germline ends. The germline CDR1 and CDR2 sequences are ENHRY and SYGVKD. The CDR3 spans 13 residues. CDR3 sequence (DNA): TGTGCCATCAGTGAACAGGCTGGAAACACCATATATTTT. It encodes CAISEQAGNTIYF.

V is TRBV7-2 and J is TRBJ1-1; D is uncertain. The CDR3 totals 15 residues. CDR1 is SGHTA and CDR2 is FQGNSA in the germline V gene. Trimming removed 2 bases at V and 1 base at J, with 11 bases between. The DNA of the CDR3 is TGTGCCAGCAGCTTATATCGGCGGCAGAACACTGAAGCTTTCTTT. Protein product: CASSLYRRQNTEAFF.

The chain is built from TRBV28 and TRBJ2-5; the D gene is possibly TRBD1 (5 bases). This CDR3 has 13 amino acids. The V gene's germline CDR1 is MDHEN and CDR2 SYDVKM. V was cut by 5 bases and J by 5 bases, with 12 bases left in between. CDR3 sequence: CASSGTGVETQYF. The CDR3 DNA sequence: TGTGCCAGCAGTGGAACAGGAGTTGAGACCCAGTACTTC.

The chain uses TRBV10-1 and TRBJ2-7; possibly TRBD1 for D (5 bases). Per germline, CDR1 WNHNN and CDR2 SYGVQD (reference sequence). The CDR3 is 14 amino acids. Trimming left V 0 bases short and J 12 bases short, with 18 bases between. Here the CDR3 reads CASSESLRQPWLYF. CDR3 coding DNA: TGCGCCAGCAGTGAGTCTCTTAGACAGCCGTGGCTGTACTTC.

The rearrangement uses TRBV4-1 and TRBJ2-2; D not certain. The V gene lost 1 base and the J gene lost 4 bases, with 10 bases spanning the gap. The CDR3 is 15 residues long. CDR1 is MGHRA and CDR2 is YSYEKL in the germline V gene. The CDR3 DNA reads as TGCGCCAGCAGCCAAGTGTCGGCCGGCACCGGGGAGCTGTTTTTT. It encodes CASSQVSAGTGELFF.